The 3 T cell receptor beta chains given below trace back to one sample, sequenced in a study of blood T cell repertoires in COVID-19. Clones were sequenced by immunoSEQ multiplex PCR, and TCRdb holds only the in-frame ones, with some missing. Of under 500,000 clones in the sample, around 88% were seen once. The specimen was peripheral blood. Every receptor here comes from a woman in her twenties or thirties with acute or convalescent COVID-19.

This clone was seen once. This chain joins TRBV3-1 (or the pseudogene TRBV3-2) and TRBJ2-2, with D possibly being TRBD1 (5 bases). The V gene's germline CDR1 is LGHDT and CDR2 YNNKEL (reference sequence). The CDR3 runs 13 residues. Trimming took off 3 bases at V and 6 bases at J, with 8 bases between the two ends. CDR3 coding DNA: TGTGCCAGCAGCCAGGGCAGGGCCGGGGAGCTGTTTTTT. Translated: CASSQGRAGELFF.

This chain links TRBV19 with TRBJ1-1, with no clear D. Deletions cut 3 bases from V and 5 bases from J, with 13 bases between. This CDR3 comprises 14 residues. The germline V gene encodes CDR1 LNHDA and CDR2 SQIVND (reference sequence). The CDR3, as DNA: TGTGCCAGTAGTATCTCCGAGAGTTTAACTGAAGCTTTCTTT. Protein: CASSISESLTEAFF.

This clone appeared once. This CDR3 is CASSLLGDIGKSSGNTIYF. For the CDR3, the DNA is TGTGCCAGCAGCTTACTGGGGGACATCGGGAAATCCTCTGGAAACACCATATATTTT. The chain is built from TRBV13 and TRBJ1-3; a weak D match, TRBD1 (6 bases). The V and J ends lost 2 bases and 0 bases respectively, with 20 bases between them. The CDR3 is made up of 19 amino acids. Germline loops: CDR1 PRHDT, CDR2 FYEKMQ (reference sequence).